The following is a T cell receptor beta chain sequence with its context. One end of the junction is discordant with germline, which a read error may explain. This entry comes from a study of spatial heterogeneity in lung cancer. In germline, CDR1 is SSHAT, CDR2 FNYEAQ (reference sequence). The CDR3 covers 15 residues. Time point of the sample: sample taken at primary tumor resection. Researchers sequenced whole RNA taken from tumor, nontumor lung or frozen PBMC without sorting. Samples were obtained from 65 to 80 donors, all untreated early-stage non-small cell lung cancer patients. TCRdb used MiXCR to reprocess the 5' RACE reads, holding one entry per CDR3 protein. The table has some 45,000 distinct CDR3 sequences, roughly 12% seen once.

Material: PBMCs, obtained at surgery. The rearrangement joins TRBV7-7 to TRBJ2-1, with TRBD2 matching over 8 bases. This clonotype was obtained from a female donor with early-stage non-small cell lung cancer. CDR3 bases: TGTGCTAGCAGCCGCACCGGGACTAGGGGGAATGAGCAGTTCTTC. Translated, it gives CASSRTGTRGNEQFF. Complete variable domain (other parts from reference TRBV7-7 and TRBJ2-1): GAGVSQSPRYKVTKRGQDVTLRCDPISSHATLYWYQQALGQGPEFLTYFNYEAQPDKSGLPSDRFSAERPEGSISTLTIQRTEQRDSAMYRCASSRTGTRGNEQFFGPGTRLTVL.